A few counts support the clone carrying this T cell receptor (beta chain). The data belong to a study of OX40 agonist ivuxolimab in advanced cancers. Sequenced by immunoSEQ multiplex PCR; TCRdb stores in-frame clones only, minus some. The sample shows some 22,000 clones, 73% of them seen only once. CDR3 length: 16 residues. Germline loops: CDR1 MGHRA, CDR2 YSYEKL. Germline trimming cut 1 base from V and 0 bases from J; bases unmatched to any gene: 1. The sample consisted of CD4+ or CD8+ T cells sorted from blood, taken in a trial of the OX40 agonist ivuxolimab. The chain is built from TRBV4-1 and TRBJ2-7, with 12 positions matching TRBD2. The sequence derives from an adult with an advanced solid tumor such as melanoma, head and neck, liver or kidney cancer. DNA of the CDR3: TGCGCCAGCAGCCAAGCGACTAGCGGGAGCTCCTACGAGCAGTACTTC. Translated: CASSQATSGSSYEQYF.